Below, 21 T cell receptor beta chains from the same sample are listed, as sequenced in a study of cytomegalovirus exposure and HLA in healthy donors. PCR amplification relied on 60 Vbeta primers (plus 13 Jbeta primers). Sequencing used immunoSEQ multiplex PCR; TCRdb keeps in-frame clones, though not all of them. The sample has over 60,000 clones; 75% are singletons. The source material was PBMCs. These receptors were taken from a man aged 70 or older in good health and CMV-seronegative.

V gene TRBV7-2 combines with J gene TRBJ1-2; D unresolved. The CDR3 is 13 amino acids. Trimming cost V 1 base and J 5 bases, with 8 bases left between them. Looked up from germline, CDR1 is SGHTA and CDR2 is FQGNSA. The CDR3 is CASSLGVQYGYTF. The CDR3 DNA follows: TGTGCCAGCAGCTTAGGAGTACAGTATGGCTACACCTTC.

The chain links TRBV2 to TRBJ1-4; 8 nucleotides line up with TRBD1. This CDR3 comprises 14 residues. In germline, CDR1 is SNHLY, CDR2 FYNNEI. Unmatched junction bases numbered 6, after V lost 6 bases and J lost 6 bases. The CDR3 loop reads CASSDPGGDEKLFF. DNA for the CDR3: TGTGCCAGCAGCGACCCAGGGGGCGATGAAAAACTGTTTTTT.

V gene TRBV9 combines with J gene TRBJ1-1; the D is unclear. V was clipped by 1 base and J by 1 base, with 8 bases between them. The germline gives CDR1 SGDLS, CDR2 YYNGEE. The CDR3 length is 14 residues. CDR3 in DNA: TGTGCCAGCAGCGTAATAGCAGAGAACACTGAAGCTTTCTTT. Its translation is CASSVIAENTEAFF.

The chain links TRBV27 to TRBJ2-1; 8 bases align to TRBD2. The V gene end was trimmed by 8 bases and the J gene end by 7 bases; junction bases not matched to a gene: 10. CDR3 length: 14 residues. Germline V CDR1 and CDR2: MNHEY, SMNVEV (reference sequence). DNA for the CDR3: TGTGCCAGCGGTTACGGGGGGGCGACGAATGAGCAGTTCTTC. Translating it yields CASGYGGATNEQFF.

The chain links TRBV25-1 to TRBJ1-2; the D is unclear. Trimming stripped 6 bases from V and 0 bases from J, with 8 bases between. The CDR3 runs 13 residues. The germline V gene has CDR1 MGHDK and CDR2 SYGVNS. CDR3 bases: TGTGCCAGCAGGTCCAGTACTAACTATGGCTACACCTTC. Translation: CASRSSTNYGYTF.

This clone turned up a few times. The rearrangement joins TRBV6-1 to TRBJ1-5, with TRBD1 identical over 9 bases. CDR1 is MNHNS and CDR2 is SASEGT in the germline V gene. Unmatched junction bases numbered 9, after V lost 9 bases and J lost 6 bases. The CDR3 sequence is 14 residues long. The CDR3 bases are TGTGCCAGTGGGGGACAGGGATCGTTTCAGCCCCAGCATTTT. Translating it yields CASGGQGSFQPQHF.

V usage is TRBV9 and J usage is TRBJ1-5, with D hard to call. The V and J ends lost 0 bases and 3 bases respectively, with 10 bases between them. The CDR3 has 15 residues. Germline V gene sequence: CDR1 SGDLS, CDR2 YYNGEE. For the CDR3, the DNA is TGTGCCAGCAGCGTAGGCGGAGGAGTCAATCAGCCCCAGCATTTT. Amino acids: CASSVGGGVNQPQHF.

V and J are TRBV4-1 and TRBJ2-5; TRBD2 matches at 10 bases. The V gene's germline CDR1 is MGHRA and CDR2 YSYEKL. V trimming: 2 bases; J trimming: 3 bases; junction bases outside the gene matches: 6. The CDR3 sequence is 16 residues long. DNA of the CDR3: TGCGCCAGCAGCCAAAGGGGGCTAGCGGGGGAAGAGACCCAGTACTTC. It translates to CASSQRGLAGEETQYF.

This chain connects TRBV28 to TRBJ2-7, with 8 bases matching TRBD2. The CDR3 consists of 16 residues. Germline CDR1 MDHEN, CDR2 SYDVKM. The V and J ends lost 4 bases and 7 bases, in that order; junction bases with no gene match: 15. The CDR3 nucleotides are TGTGCCAGCAGTTCCATCTATAGCGGGGCGAAGGGGGAGCAGTACTTC. Translated: CASSSIYSGAKGEQYF.

The chain recombines TRBV29-1 with TRBJ1-1; TRBD1 aligns across 7 bases. Unmatched junction bases numbered 3, after V lost 4 bases and J lost 1 base. Germline values: CDR1 SQVTM, CDR2 ANQGSEA. The CDR3 totals 13 residues. The CDR3 nucleotides are TGCAGCGTTGTGACAGGGCCGAACACTGAAGCTTTCTTT. This codes for CSVVTGPNTEAFF.

In this sample, this clone turned up a few times. The chain employs TRBV15 and TRBJ2-1; tentatively, D is TRBD2 (6 bases). Germline values: CDR1 LNHNV, CDR2 YYDKDF (reference sequence). Trimming took off 5 bases at V and 2 bases at J, with 13 bases between the two ends. The CDR3 runs to 15 residues. The CDR3 DNA reads as TGTGCCACCAGCCGTACCGGGGGAACCTACAATGAGCAGTTCTTC. Amino acids: CATSRTGGTYNEQFF.

CDR3 residues: CASSNRQGRGPQHF. The CDR3 DNA reads TGTGCCAGTAGTAACCGACAGGGGAGGGGGCCCCAGCATTTT. The gene calls are TRBV19 and TRBJ1-5, with TRBD1 identical over 8 bases. The junction had 8 bases not matched to a gene; V was cut back by 4 bases and J by 9 bases. Germline CDR1 and CDR2: LNHDA and SQIVND (reference sequence). This CDR3 has 14 residues.

V gene TRBV4-3 combines with J gene TRBJ2-5; D is perhaps TRBD1 (6 bases). The J call may be in error: the DNA end matches TRBJ2-7 better. Germline loops: CDR1 LGHNA, CDR2 YSLEER. The CDR3 runs to 17 residues. CDR3 protein: CASSQGGGQLEMDEQYF. Here the CDR3 DNA reads TGCGCCAGCAGCCAAGGTGGCGGACAGCTAGAAATGGACGAGCAGTACTTC.

This clone was seen only a few times. The rearrangement joins TRBV5-1 to TRBJ2-7; 8 bases match TRBD1. The germline V gene encodes CDR1 SGHRS and CDR2 YFSETQ. This CDR3 is built from 15 residues. J gave up 3 bases and V 4 bases, and 9 bases lay outside the gene matches. The CDR3 DNA is TGCGCCAGCAGCCATTGGCGGACAGGGAACTACGAGCAGTACTTC. Its translation: CASSHWRTGNYEQYF. Drawing the rest from reference TRBV5-1 and TRBJ2-7, the complete variable domain is KAGVTQTPRYLIKTRGQQVTLSCSPISGHRSVSWYQQTPGQGLQFLFEYFSETQRNKGNFPGRFSGRQFSNSRSEMNVSTLELGDSALYLCASSHWRTGNYEQYFGPGTRLTVT.

The V gene is TRBV4-3, the J gene TRBJ2-2; D uncertain. The CDR3 is 16 residues long. The germline V gene has CDR1 LGHNA and CDR2 YSLEER. Deletions cut 1 base from V and 6 bases from J, with 15 bases between. CDR3 loop: CASSQAGSLRPGELFF. The CDR3 DNA sequence: TGCGCCAGCAGCCAAGCGGGTTCCTTGAGGCCCGGGGAGCTGTTTTTT.

At least ten counts were recorded for this clone. The chain carries TRBV21-1 and TRBJ2-1; TRBD1 was called by the table and not checked on the DNA. TRBV21-1 is a documented pseudogene. The CDR3 covers 14 residues. The CDR3 region has the DNA TGTGCCAGCAGCAAAAGGGACAGGGGCGATGAGCAGTTCTTC. Protein: CASSKRDRGDEQFF.

The chain uses TRBV29-1 and TRBJ2-4; tentatively, D is TRBD2 (5 bases). The germline V gene has CDR1 SQVTM and CDR2 ANQGSEA. The CDR3 is 14 amino acids. V was pared by 1 base and J by 7 bases, with 14 bases between. DNA for the CDR3: TGCAGCGTTGAAGGCTGGGGTACGGGGAACATTCAGTACTTC. It encodes CSVEGWGTGNIQYF.

The CDR3 DNA is TGTGCCACCTTTTACAGGAACACCGGGGAGCTGTTTTTT. This encodes CATFYRNTGELFF. J is TRBJ2-2 and V is TRBV6-1, with no clear D. Looked up from germline, CDR1 is MNHNS and CDR2 is SASEGT. The CDR3 length is 13 residues. The V gene lost 10 bases and the J gene lost 1 base, with 10 bases spanning the gap.

The chain combines TRBV7-7 with TRBJ2-1, with D maybe TRBD2 (6 bases). This CDR3 has 12 amino acids. Germline CDR1 SSHAT, CDR2 FNYEAQ (reference sequence). Trimming cost V 5 bases and J 12 bases, with 14 bases left between them. Here the CDR3 DNA reads TGTGCCAGCAGCCCTCAGGGACTTGTGCAGTTCTTC. Translating it yields CASSPQGLVQFF.

The V gene is TRBV27, the J gene TRBJ2-7; D not certain. Germline loops: CDR1 MNHEY, CDR2 SMNVEV (reference sequence). This CDR3 region has 12 residues. Trimming stripped 8 bases from V and 3 bases from J, with 11 bases between. The CDR3 is CASGPPNYEQYF. CDR3 nucleotide sequence: TGTGCCAGCGGGCCCCCAAACTACGAGCAGTACTTC.

This clone was seen a handful of times. Germline and junction disagree at one end, which may indicate a read error. The chain combines TRBV7-8 with TRBJ2-2; 12 nucleotides match TRBD2. This CDR3 spans 16 amino acids. CDR1 SGHVS and CDR2 FQNEAQ come from the germline V gene. The CDR3 DNA reads TGTGCCAGCAGCCTAGCGACTAGCGGGGGTTCCGGGGAGCTGTTTTTT. Translating it yields CASSLATSGGSGELFF.